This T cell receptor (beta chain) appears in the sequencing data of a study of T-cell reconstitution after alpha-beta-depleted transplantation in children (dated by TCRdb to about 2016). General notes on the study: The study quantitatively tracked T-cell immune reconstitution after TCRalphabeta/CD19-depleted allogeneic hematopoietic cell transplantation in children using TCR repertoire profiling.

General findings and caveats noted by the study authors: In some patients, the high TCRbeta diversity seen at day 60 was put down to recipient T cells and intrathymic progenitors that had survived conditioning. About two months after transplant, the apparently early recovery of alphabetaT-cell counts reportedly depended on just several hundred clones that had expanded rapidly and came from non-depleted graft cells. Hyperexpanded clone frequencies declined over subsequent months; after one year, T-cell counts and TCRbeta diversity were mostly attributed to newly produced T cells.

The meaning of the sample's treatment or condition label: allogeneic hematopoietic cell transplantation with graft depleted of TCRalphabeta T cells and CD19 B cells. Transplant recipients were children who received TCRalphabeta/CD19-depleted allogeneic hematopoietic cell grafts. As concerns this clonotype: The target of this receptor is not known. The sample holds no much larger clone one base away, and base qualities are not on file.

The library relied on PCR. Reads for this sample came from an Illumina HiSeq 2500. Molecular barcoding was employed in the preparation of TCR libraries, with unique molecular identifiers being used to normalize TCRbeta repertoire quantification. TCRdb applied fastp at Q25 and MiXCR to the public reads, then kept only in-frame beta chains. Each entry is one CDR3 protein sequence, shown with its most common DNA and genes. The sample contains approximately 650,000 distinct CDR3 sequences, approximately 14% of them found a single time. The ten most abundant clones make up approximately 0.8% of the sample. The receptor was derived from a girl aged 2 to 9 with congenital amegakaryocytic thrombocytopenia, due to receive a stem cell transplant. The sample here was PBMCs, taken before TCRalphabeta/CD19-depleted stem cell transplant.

The bases read TGTGCCAGCAGTGAAGAAGAAGGGTTTGTAGCCTACGAGCAGTACTTC. Translated, it gives CASSEEEGFVAYEQYF. The chain employs TRBV6-1 and TRBJ2-7; the D gene lacks a confident call. Reading from cysteine to phenylalanine, the CDR3 counts 16 amino acids. This entry keeps only the CDR3 DNA: 48 bases, framed from base 1. Looking up the germline V gene yields CDR1 MNHNS and CDR2 SASEGT. The trim is 1 base for V and 2 bases for J, with a gap of 15 bases between the germline ends.